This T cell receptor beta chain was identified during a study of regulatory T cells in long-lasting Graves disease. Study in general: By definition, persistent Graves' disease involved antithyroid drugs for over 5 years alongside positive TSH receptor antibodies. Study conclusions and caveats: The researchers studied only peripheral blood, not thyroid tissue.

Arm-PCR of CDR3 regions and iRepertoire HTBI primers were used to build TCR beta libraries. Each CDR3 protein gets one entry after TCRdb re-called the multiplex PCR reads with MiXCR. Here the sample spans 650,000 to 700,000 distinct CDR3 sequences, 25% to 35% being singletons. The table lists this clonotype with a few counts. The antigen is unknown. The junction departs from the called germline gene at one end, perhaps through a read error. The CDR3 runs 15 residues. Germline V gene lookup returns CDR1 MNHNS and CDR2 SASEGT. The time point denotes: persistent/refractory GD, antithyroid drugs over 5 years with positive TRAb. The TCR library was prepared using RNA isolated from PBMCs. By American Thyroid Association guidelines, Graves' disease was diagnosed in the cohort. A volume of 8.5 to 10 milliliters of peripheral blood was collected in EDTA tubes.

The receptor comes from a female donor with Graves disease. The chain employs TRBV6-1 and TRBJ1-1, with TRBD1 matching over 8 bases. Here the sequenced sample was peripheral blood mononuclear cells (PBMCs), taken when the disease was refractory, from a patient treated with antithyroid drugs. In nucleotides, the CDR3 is TGTGCCAGCAGGGAAGCAGGGGGCCCAAACACTGAAGCTTTCTTT. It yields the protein CASREAGGPNTEAFF.